These T cell receptor beta chains were read from a single sample in a study of T cell changes during pregnancy in multiple sclerosis. The data were produced by immunoSEQ multiplex PCR, yet TCRdb's version contains in-frame clones alone and is incomplete. Of over 55,000 clones in the sample, 90% were seen once. Sequenced material: peripheral blood, taken after pregnancy. Every receptor here comes from a female donor in good health, enrolled as a control in a pregnancy study. The CDR3 runs from the conserved cysteine through the conserved F or W. The D gene is left open where the match is weak. Clone size is shown for a subset of rows, as once, few, many or a class of expanded clone.

D: TRBD2
size: .
length: 15
J: TRBJ2-3
V: TRBV5-1
CDR3: CASSLEASGEDTQYF
DNA: TGCGCCAGCAGCTTGGAGGCTAGCGGGGAAGATACGCAGTATTTT

D: .
size: .
length: 14
J: TRBJ1-1
V: TRBV2
CDR3: CASSEDNQAPDSFF
DNA: TGTGCCAGCAGTGAAGACAACCAGGCGCCGGACTCTTTCTTT

D: .
size: once
length: 12
J: TRBJ1-3
V: TRBV19
CDR3: CASSIGRNTIYF
DNA: TGTGCCAGTAGTATAGGGCGAAACACCATATATTTT

D: TRBD2
size: .
length: 13
J: TRBJ2-3
V: TRBV30
CDR3: CASESGRAATQYF
DNA: TGTGCCTCCGAAAGCGGGAGGGCCGCTACGCAGTATTTT

D: .
size: once
length: 15
J: TRBJ1-2
V: TRBV18
CDR3: CASSPQTAPPYGYTF
DNA: TGTGCCAGCTCACCGCAGACAGCACCCCCCTATGGCTACACCTTC

D: .
size: .
length: 14
J: TRBJ1-3
V: TRBV27
CDR3: CASSPRGSGNTIYF
DNA: TGTGCCAGCAGCCCCCGGGGCTCTGGAAACACCATATATTTT

D: .
size: .
length: 15
J: TRBJ1-2
V: TRBV15
CDR3: CATSRDRIAGQGYTF
DNA: TGTGCCACCAGCAGAGATAGGATAGCGGGCCAAGGCTACACCTTC

D: TRBD1
size: once
length: 19
J: TRBJ2-5
V: TRBV11-2
CDR3: CASSSPGRTRGPRQETQYF
DNA: TGTGCCAGCAGCTCCCCCGGGCGTACTAGGGGGCCGAGACAAGAGACCCAGTACTTC

D: .
size: .
length: 15
J: TRBJ1-6
V: TRBV7-2
CDR3: CASSLEAVRVSPLHF
DNA: TGTGCCAGCAGCTTAGAGGCGGTACGTGTCTCACCCCTCCACTTT

D: .
size: .
length: 15
J: TRBJ1-5
V: TRBV11-2
CDR3: CASSPGSLSNQPQHF
DNA: TGTGCCAGCAGCCCAGGGTCCCTCAGCAATCAGCCCCAGCATTTT

D: .
size: once
length: 14
J: TRBJ1-2
V: TRBV28
CDR3: CASREGRSGYGYTF
DNA: TGTGCCAGCAGAGAGGGCCGCTCGGGCTATGGCTACACCTTC

D: .
size: .
length: 16
J: TRBJ2-3
V: TRBV5-1
CDR3: CASSPGDNPWADTQYF
DNA: TGCGCCAGCAGCCCCGGGGACAACCCTTGGGCAGATACGCAGTATTTT

D: .
size: .
length: 14
J: TRBJ1-6
V: TRBV9
CDR3: CASSVKTGNSPLHF
DNA: TGTGCCAGCAGCGTAAAAACGGGAAATTCACCCCTCCACTTT

D: TRBD1
size: .
length: 13
J: TRBJ2-5
V: TRBV30
CDR3: CAWRTGARETQYF
DNA: TGTGCCTGGAGGACAGGGGCCCGGGAGACCCAGTACTTC

D: TRBD2
size: .
length: 13
J: TRBJ2-7
V: TRBV10-3
CDR3: CAISESAGGPEYF
DNA: TGTGCCATCAGTGAGTCAGCGGGAGGGCCTGAGTACTTC

D: .
size: .
length: 15
J: TRBJ1-1
V: TRBV2
CDR3: CASEDYGGPNTEAFF
DNA: TGTGCCAGCGAGGACTATGGGGGTCCTAACACTGAAGCTTTCTTT

D: .
size: .
length: 15
J: TRBJ1-5
V: TRBV6-6
CDR3: CASSFAGQGNQPQHF
DNA: TGTGCCAGCAGTTTCGCGGGGCAGGGCAATCAGCCCCAGCATTTT

D: .
size: few
length: 11
J: TRBJ1-1
V: TRBV4-1
CDR3: CASSLTGEAFF
DNA: TGCGCCAGCAGCCTAACAGGGGAAGCTTTCTTT